This T cell receptor (beta chain) was found in a study of CDR3 diversity in severe acne. A single record per CDR3 protein comes from TCRdb applying MiXCR to the PCR reads. Of roughly 100,000 distinct CDR3 sequences in the sample, roughly 51% were seen once. This clonotype was recorded many times. With V trimmed by 1 base and J by 3 bases, 2 bases remained unmatched. In germline, CDR1 is SGHVS, CDR2 FQNEAQ. The CDR3 sequence is 15 residues long. V gene TRBV7-8 combines with J gene TRBJ1-2, with 10 bases aligning to TRBD1. Sequenced: blood. This receptor was identified in a male donor with acne. CDR3 coding DNA: TGTGCCAGCAGCTTAGGAGGACAGGGGGACTATGGCTACACCTTC. Translating gives CASSLGGQGDYGYTF.